The clone carrying this TCR beta chain has more than one count but fewer than ten. The data were obtained in a study of T cells after yellow fever vaccination. Germline CDR1 is LNHDA and CDR2 is SQIVND (reference sequence). Trimming left V 6 bases short and J 5 bases short, with 20 bases between. The CDR3 covers 16 residues. Findings of the study overall: Booster samples showed a return of most primary-vaccination clones (about 97% CD4, approximately 88% CD8).

TCRdb re-derived calls from the 5' RACE reads in MiXCR, one entry per CDR3 protein. The table records 50,000 or so distinct CDR3 sequences, 5% to 8.5% of them present only once. This sequence was found in a man between 18 and 29 years old who received the YFV17D yellow fever vaccine. Source: CD8+ T cells not binding an NS4B(214-222) dextramer, sorted from PBMCs, taken approximately 47 days after the first yellow fever vaccination. This sequence joins TRBV19 and TRBJ1-5, with a tentative D call TRBD1 (5 bases). The CDR3 DNA follows: TGTGCCAGTAGCAAAGGAGCGTGGGTAGGGGATCAGCCCCAGCATTTT. Translated: CASSKGAWVGDQPQHF. Full variable domain (remainder filled in from reference TRBV19 and TRBJ1-5): DGGITQSPKYLFRKEGQNVTLSCEQNLNHDAMYWYRQDPGQGLRLIYYSQIVNDFQKGDIAEGYSVSREKKESFPLTVTSAQKNPTAFYLCASSKGAWVGDQPQHFGDGTRLSIL.